This T cell receptor (beta chain) was sequenced for a study of vaccination effects on CD4 cells after COVID-19. Findings of the study overall: Healthy vaccinees' vaccine-induced clones included only 1 of 255 that recognized common cold coronaviruses. No early post-infection timepoints were available in the study, which also included few convalescent patients.

Germline V gives CDR1 SGHTS, CDR2 YDEGEE. Trimming stripped 7 bases from V and 2 bases from J, with 21 bases between. CDR3 length: 16 residues. ViraFEST assay sequencing came after antigen-specific CD4+ T cells were expanded with viral peptide pools. On roughly day 10 of culture, CD4+ T cells were separated out. Vaccinated participants had no history of SARS-CoV-2 infection and tested negative for nucleocapsid antibodies. In culture with 8 to 10 IU/ml IL-2 and around 10 ug/ml peptides, PBMC were grown at two million per well. Half of the medium was exchanged for IL-2 medium on both days 3 and 7. Details on this clone: Its antigen remains unidentified.

Produced via immunoSEQ multiplex PCR; TCRdb's table is partial and in-frame only. This table has some 68,000 clones, roughly 72% appearing once. This specimen consisted of CD4+ T cells from PBMCs cultured with HCoV-OC43 spike peptides, obtained before COVID-19 vaccination. Subset indicated: HCoV-OC43 spike overlapping peptide pool stimulation. The TCR sequence derives from a human donor who received a COVID-19 vaccine. The chain recombines TRBV5-8 with TRBJ2-5, with D possibly TRBD1 on 5 matching bases. The CDR3 nucleotides read TGTGCCAGCCCCACTAACTACTGGACACAGCAAGAGACCCAGTACTTC. Its translation is CASPTNYWTQQETQYF.